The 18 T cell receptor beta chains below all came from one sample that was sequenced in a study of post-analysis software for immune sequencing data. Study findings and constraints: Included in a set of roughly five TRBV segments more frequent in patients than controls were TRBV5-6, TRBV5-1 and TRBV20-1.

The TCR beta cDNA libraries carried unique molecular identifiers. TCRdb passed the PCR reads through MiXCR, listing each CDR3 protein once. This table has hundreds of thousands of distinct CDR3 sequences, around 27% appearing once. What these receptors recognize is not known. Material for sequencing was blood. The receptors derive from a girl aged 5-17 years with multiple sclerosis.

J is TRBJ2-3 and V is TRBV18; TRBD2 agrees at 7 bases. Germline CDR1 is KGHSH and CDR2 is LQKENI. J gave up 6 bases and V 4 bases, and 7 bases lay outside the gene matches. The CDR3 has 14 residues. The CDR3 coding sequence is TGTGCCAGCTCACAGACTAGCACCAGCGATACGCAGTATTTT. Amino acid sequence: CASSQTSTSDTQYF.

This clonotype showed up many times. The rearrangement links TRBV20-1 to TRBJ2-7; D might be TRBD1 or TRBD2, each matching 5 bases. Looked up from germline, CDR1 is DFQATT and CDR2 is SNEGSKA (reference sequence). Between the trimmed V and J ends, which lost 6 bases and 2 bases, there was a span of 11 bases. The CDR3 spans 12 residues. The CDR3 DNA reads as TGCAGTGCGAGGGGAATCACCTACGAGCAGTACTTC. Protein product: CSARGITYEQYF.

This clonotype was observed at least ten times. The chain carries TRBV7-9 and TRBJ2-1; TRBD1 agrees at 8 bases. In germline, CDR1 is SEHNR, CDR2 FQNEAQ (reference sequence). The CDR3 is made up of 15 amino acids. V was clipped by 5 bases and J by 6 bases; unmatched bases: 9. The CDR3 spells CASSLAGQGSNEQFF. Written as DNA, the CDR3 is TGTGCCAGCAGCCTTGCTGGACAGGGATCCAATGAGCAGTTCTTC.

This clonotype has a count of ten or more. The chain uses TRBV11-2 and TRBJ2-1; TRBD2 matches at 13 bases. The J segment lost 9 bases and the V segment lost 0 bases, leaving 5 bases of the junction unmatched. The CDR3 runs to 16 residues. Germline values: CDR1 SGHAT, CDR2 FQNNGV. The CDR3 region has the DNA TGTGCCAGCAGCTTAGAGGGGACTAGCGGGACTGGTGAGCAGTTCTTC. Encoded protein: CASSLEGTSGTGEQFF.

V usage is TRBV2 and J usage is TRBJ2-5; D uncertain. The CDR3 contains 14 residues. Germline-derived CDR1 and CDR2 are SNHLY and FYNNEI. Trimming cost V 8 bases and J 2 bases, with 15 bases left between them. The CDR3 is CASRVAQNQETQYF. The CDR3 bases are TGTGCCAGCCGGGTCGCACAGAATCAAGAGACCCAGTACTTC.

This chain's CDR3 is CASSLRQGGRDTQYF. For the CDR3, the DNA is TGTGCCAGCAGTCTTCGGCAGGGAGGTAGAGATACGCAGTATTTT. The chain links TRBV25-1 to TRBJ2-3; the D gene is possibly TRBD2 (6 bases). The CDR3 is 15 amino acids. CDR1 MGHDK and CDR2 SYGVNS come from the germline V gene. The germline V and J ends were trimmed by 5 bases and 5 bases, with 17 bases remaining between them. Drawing the rest from reference TRBV25-1 and TRBJ2-3, the complete variable domain is EADIYQTPRYLVIGTGKKITLECSQTMGHDKMYWYQQDPGMELHLIHYSYGVNSTEKGDLSSESTVSRIRTEHFPLTLESARPSHTSQYLCASSLRQGGRDTQYFGPGTRLTVL.

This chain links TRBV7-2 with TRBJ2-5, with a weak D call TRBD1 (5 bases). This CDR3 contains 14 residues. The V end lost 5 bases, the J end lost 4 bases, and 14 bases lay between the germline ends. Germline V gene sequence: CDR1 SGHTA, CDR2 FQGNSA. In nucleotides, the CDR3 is TGTGCCAGCAGCACCCAGTCAGGGTTAGAGACCCAGTACTTC. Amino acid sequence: CASSTQSGLETQYF.

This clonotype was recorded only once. CDR3 sequence reads: CATSDRRGHGYTF. CDR3 DNA: TGTGCCACCAGTGATCGCAGGGGACACGGCTACACCTTC. J is TRBJ1-2 and V is TRBV24-1; possible D gene TRBD1, 6 bases. The CDR3 is 13 amino acids. Trimming cost V 3 bases and J 8 bases, with 12 bases left between them. The germline CDR1 and CDR2 sequences are KGHDR and SFDVKD.

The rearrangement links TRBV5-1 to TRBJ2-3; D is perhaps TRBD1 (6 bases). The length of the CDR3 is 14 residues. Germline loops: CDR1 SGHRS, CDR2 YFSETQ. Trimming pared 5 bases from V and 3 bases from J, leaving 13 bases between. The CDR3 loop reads CASSYTGYTDTQYF. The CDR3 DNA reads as TGCGCCAGCAGTTATACAGGGTATACAGATACGCAGTATTTT.

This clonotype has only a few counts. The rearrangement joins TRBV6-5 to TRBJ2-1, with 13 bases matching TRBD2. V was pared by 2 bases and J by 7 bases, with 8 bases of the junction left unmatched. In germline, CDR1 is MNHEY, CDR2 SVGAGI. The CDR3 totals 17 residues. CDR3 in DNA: TGTGCCAGCAGTTACCGGACGACTAGCGGGAGGTGGAATGAGCAGTTCTTC. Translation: CASSYRTTSGRWNEQFF.

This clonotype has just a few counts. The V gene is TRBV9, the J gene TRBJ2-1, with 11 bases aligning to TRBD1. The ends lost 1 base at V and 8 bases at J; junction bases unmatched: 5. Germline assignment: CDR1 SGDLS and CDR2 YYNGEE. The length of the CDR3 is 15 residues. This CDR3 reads CASSVRDRGGDEQFF. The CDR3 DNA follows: TGTGCCAGCAGCGTACGGGACAGGGGGGGCGATGAGCAGTTCTTC.

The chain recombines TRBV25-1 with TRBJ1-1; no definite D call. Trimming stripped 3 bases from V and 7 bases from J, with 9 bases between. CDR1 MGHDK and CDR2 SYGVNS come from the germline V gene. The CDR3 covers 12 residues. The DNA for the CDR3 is TGTGCCAGCAGTGAGTCCTTCCGTGAAGCTTTCTTT. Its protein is CASSESFREAFF.

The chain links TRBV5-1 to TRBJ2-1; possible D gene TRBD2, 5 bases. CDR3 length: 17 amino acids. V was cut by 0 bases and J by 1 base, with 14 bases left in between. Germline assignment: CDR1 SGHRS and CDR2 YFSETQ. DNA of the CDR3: TGCGCCAGCAGCTTGGTGATGGCGGGCCCGTCCTACAATGAGCAGTTCTTC. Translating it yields CASSLVMAGPSYNEQFF.

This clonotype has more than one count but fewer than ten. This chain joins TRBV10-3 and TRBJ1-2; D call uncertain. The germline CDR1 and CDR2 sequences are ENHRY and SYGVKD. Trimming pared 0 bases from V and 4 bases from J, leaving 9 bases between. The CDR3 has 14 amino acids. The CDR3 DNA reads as TGTGCCATCAGTGAGTCCCCGGCCTCCTATGGCTACACCTTC. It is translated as CAISESPASYGYTF.

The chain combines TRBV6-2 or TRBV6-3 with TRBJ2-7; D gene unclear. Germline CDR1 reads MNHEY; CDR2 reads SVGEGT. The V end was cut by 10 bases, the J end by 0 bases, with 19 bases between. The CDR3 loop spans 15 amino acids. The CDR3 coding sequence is TGTGCCACCCACTTGAGTCCCAAGGTCTCCTACGAGCAGTACTTC. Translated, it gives CATHLSPKVSYEQYF.

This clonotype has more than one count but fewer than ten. The CDR3 loop reads CASSQLTGDYEQYF. Written as DNA, the CDR3 is TGCGCCAGCAGCCAACTGACAGGGGACTACGAGCAGTACTTC. V gene TRBV4-3 combines with J gene TRBJ2-7; 8 bases are shared with TRBD1. Trimming removed 2 bases from V and 3 bases from J; junction bases left unmatched: 3. Looked up from germline, CDR1 is LGHNA and CDR2 is YSLEER. This CDR3 spans 14 amino acids.

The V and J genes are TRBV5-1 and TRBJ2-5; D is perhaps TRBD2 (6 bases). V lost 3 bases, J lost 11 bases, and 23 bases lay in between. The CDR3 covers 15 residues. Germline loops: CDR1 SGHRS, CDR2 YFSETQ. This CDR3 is CASSSGTSYPTKQYF. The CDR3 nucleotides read TGCGCCAGCAGCTCTGGGACTTCGTACCCTACCAAGCAGTACTTC.

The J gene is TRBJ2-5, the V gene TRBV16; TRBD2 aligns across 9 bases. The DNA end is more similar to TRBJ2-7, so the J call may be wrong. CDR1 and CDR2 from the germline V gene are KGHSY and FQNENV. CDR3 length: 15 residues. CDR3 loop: CASSLSTSGTYEQYF. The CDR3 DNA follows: TGTGCCAGCAGCCTGTCGACTAGCGGCACCTACGAGCAGTACTTC.